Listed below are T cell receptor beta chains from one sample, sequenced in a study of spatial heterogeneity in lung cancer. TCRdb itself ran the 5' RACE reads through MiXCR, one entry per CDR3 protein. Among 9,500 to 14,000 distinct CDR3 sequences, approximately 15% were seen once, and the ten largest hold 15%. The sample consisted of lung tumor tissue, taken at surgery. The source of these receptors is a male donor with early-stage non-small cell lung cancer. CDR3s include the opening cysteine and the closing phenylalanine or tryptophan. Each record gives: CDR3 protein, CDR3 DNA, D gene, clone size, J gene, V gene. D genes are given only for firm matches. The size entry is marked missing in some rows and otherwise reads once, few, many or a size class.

CDR3aa: CSAAGAESRYEQYF
CDR3nt: TGCAGTGCCGCCGGGGCCGAATCCAGGTACGAGCAGTACTTC
d_gene: NA
abundance: few
j_gene: TRBJ2-7
v_gene: TRBV20-1

CDR3aa: CSARDASGSDNEQFF
CDR3nt: TGCAGTGCTAGAGACGCTAGCGGGAGCGACAATGAGCAGTTCTTC
d_gene: TRBD2
abundance: medium-sized
j_gene: TRBJ2-1
v_gene: TRBV20-1

CDR3aa: CATGGSGEAFF
CDR3nt: TGTGCCACGGGGGGTTCGGGTGAAGCTTTCTTT
d_gene: NA
abundance: NA
j_gene: TRBJ1-1
v_gene: TRBV6-5

CDR3aa: CASSTDRGGNTIYF
CDR3nt: TGTGCCAGCAGCACCGACAGGGGAGGAAACACCATATATTTT
d_gene: TRBD1
abundance: NA
j_gene: TRBJ1-3
v_gene: TRBV7-8

CDR3aa: CASSLVDGDPSTDTQYF
CDR3nt: TGTGCCAGCAGCTTAGTGGATGGGGACCCTAGCACAGATACGCAGTATTTT
d_gene: NA
abundance: many
j_gene: TRBJ2-3
v_gene: TRBV7-8

CDR3aa: CASSSSAGQNSPLHF
CDR3nt: TGTGCCAGCAGTTCCAGTGCAGGCCAGAATTCACCCCTCCACTTT
d_gene: NA
abundance: NA
j_gene: TRBJ1-6
v_gene: TRBV7-9

CDR3aa: CSAGPASEGETQYF
CDR3nt: TGCAGTGCGGGTCCAGCATCCGAAGGGGAGACCCAGTACTTC
d_gene: NA
abundance: NA
j_gene: TRBJ2-5
v_gene: TRBV20-1

CDR3aa: CASSLLEGSDRVNQPQHF
CDR3nt: TGTGCCAGCAGTTTACTGGAGGGCTCCGACAGGGTCAATCAGCCCCAGCATTTT
d_gene: TRBD1
abundance: medium-sized
j_gene: TRBJ1-5
v_gene: TRBV12-3/TRBV12-4

CDR3aa: CSAPNDRYEQYF
CDR3nt: TGCAGTGCGCCCAACGACAGGTACGAGCAGTACTTC
d_gene: NA
abundance: NA
j_gene: TRBJ2-7
v_gene: TRBV20-1

CDR3aa: CASSYWAVGRSEAFF
CDR3nt: TGTGCCAGCAGTTACTGGGCGGTGGGGCGCTCTGAAGCTTTCTTT
d_gene: NA
abundance: medium-sized
j_gene: TRBJ1-1
v_gene: TRBV6-5

CDR3aa: CASSLIPGRGQLLDTQYF
CDR3nt: TGTGCCAGCAGTTTAATCCCCGGGCGTGGGCAGCTTTTGGATACGCAGTATTTT
d_gene: NA
abundance: many
j_gene: TRBJ2-3
v_gene: TRBV27

CDR3aa: CAWSVGVGGLNTEAFF
CDR3nt: TGTGCCTGGAGTGTCGGGGTCGGCGGGTTGAACACTGAAGCTTTCTTT
d_gene: NA
abundance: NA
j_gene: TRBJ1-1
v_gene: TRBV30

CDR3aa: CSAGRNTEAFF
CDR3nt: TGCAGTGCCGGACGGAACACTGAAGCTTTCTTT
d_gene: NA
abundance: few
j_gene: TRBJ1-1
v_gene: TRBV20-1

CDR3aa: CSARPGTAGSPLHF
CDR3nt: TGCAGTGCTAGACCGGGGACAGCGGGTTCACCCCTCCACTTT
d_gene: TRBD1
abundance: medium-sized
j_gene: TRBJ1-6
v_gene: TRBV20-1

CDR3aa: CASSGAGRWDIQYF
CDR3nt: TGCGCCAGCAGCGGAGCGGGACGTTGGGACATTCAGTACTTC
d_gene: TRBD2
abundance: medium-sized
j_gene: TRBJ2-4
v_gene: TRBV5-1

CDR3aa: CSVTGGHEQYF
CDR3nt: TGCAGCGTGACCGGGGGTCACGAGCAGTACTTC
d_gene: NA
abundance: medium-sized
j_gene: TRBJ2-7
v_gene: TRBV29-1

CDR3aa: CASSLAEGGPSDTQYF
CDR3nt: TGCGCCAGCAGCTTGGCGGAGGGGGGCCCCTCCGATACGCAGTATTTT
d_gene: NA
abundance: NA
j_gene: TRBJ2-3
v_gene: TRBV5-1

CDR3aa: CASSPTVQSTGELFF
CDR3nt: TGTGCCAGCAGCCCAACGGTGCAATCCACCGGGGAGCTGTTTTTT
d_gene: NA
abundance: NA
j_gene: TRBJ2-2
v_gene: TRBV7-2

CDR3aa: CASINAWDTGELFF
CDR3nt: TGTGCCAGCATAAACGCCTGGGACACCGGGGAGCTGTTTTTT
d_gene: NA
abundance: NA
j_gene: TRBJ2-2
v_gene: TRBV6-2/TRBV6-3

CDR3aa: CASSLVVFEQFF
CDR3nt: TGTGCCAGCAGCTTAGTGGTATTTGAGCAGTTCTTC
d_gene: NA
abundance: NA
j_gene: TRBJ2-1
v_gene: TRBV7-2

CDR3aa: CASSFSGGRQPQHF
CDR3nt: TGTGCCAGCAGTTTTTCGGGGGGCAGGCAGCCCCAGCATTTT
d_gene: NA
abundance: NA
j_gene: TRBJ1-5
v_gene: TRBV12-3/TRBV12-4

CDR3aa: CASSQALRLNTEAFF
CDR3nt: TGTGCCAGCAGCCAAGCGTTAAGACTGAACACTGAAGCTTTCTTT
d_gene: NA
abundance: once
j_gene: TRBJ1-1
v_gene: TRBV14

CDR3aa: CSAILAGGPGDTQYF
CDR3nt: TGCAGTGCCATACTAGCGGGGGGGCCCGGAGATACGCAGTATTTT
d_gene: TRBD2
abundance: medium-sized
j_gene: TRBJ2-3
v_gene: TRBV20-1

CDR3aa: CSVVGLEVRNEQFF
CDR3nt: TGCAGCGTTGTTGGACTAGAGGTTCGGAATGAGCAGTTCTTC
d_gene: TRBD2
abundance: NA
j_gene: TRBJ2-1
v_gene: TRBV29-1

CDR3aa: CASSSFRGSEQETQYF
CDR3nt: TGTGCCAGCAGCTCCTTTCGAGGGAGCGAACAAGAGACCCAGTACTTC
d_gene: NA
abundance: many
j_gene: TRBJ2-5
v_gene: TRBV7-2

CDR3aa: CASSLGLAADTQYF
CDR3nt: TGTGCCAGCAGCTTGGGGCTAGCAGCAGATACGCAGTATTTT
d_gene: NA
abundance: NA
j_gene: TRBJ2-3
v_gene: TRBV5-6

CDR3aa: CASSPAGTRTDTQYF
CDR3nt: TGTGCCAGCTCACCGGCGGGAACCCGCACAGATACGCAGTATTTT
d_gene: NA
abundance: few
j_gene: TRBJ2-3
v_gene: TRBV18

CDR3aa: CASSPSYTTSGKTFF
CDR3nt: TGTGCCAGCAGCCCCTCCTACACGACTAGCGGGAAAACGTTCTTC
d_gene: TRBD2
abundance: NA
j_gene: TRBJ2-1
v_gene: TRBV14

CDR3aa: CASSPLPPSQQTDTQYF
CDR3nt: TGTGCCAGCTCACCACTCCCACCCTCACAGCAGACAGATACGCAGTATTTT
d_gene: NA
abundance: NA
j_gene: TRBJ2-3
v_gene: TRBV18

CDR3aa: CATSREGTGSYEQYF
CDR3nt: TGTGCCACCAGCAGAGAGGGGACAGGGTCCTACGAGCAGTACTTC
d_gene: TRBD1
abundance: medium-sized
j_gene: TRBJ2-7
v_gene: TRBV15

CDR3aa: CASSLDSGSYNEQFF
CDR3nt: TGTGCCAGCAGCTTGGATAGCGGGAGTTACAATGAGCAGTTCTTC
d_gene: TRBD2
abundance: many
j_gene: TRBJ2-1
v_gene: TRBV5-4

CDR3aa: CASSYDSPGADEKLFF
CDR3nt: TGTGCCAGCAGTTACGACTCCCCGGGGGCCGATGAAAAACTGTTTTTT
d_gene: NA
abundance: NA
j_gene: TRBJ1-4
v_gene: TRBV6-5

CDR3aa: CASRPDRGRWNQPQHF
CDR3nt: TGTGCCAGCAGGCCTGACAGGGGGCGTTGGAATCAGCCCCAGCATTTT
d_gene: TRBD1
abundance: many
j_gene: TRBJ1-5
v_gene: TRBV6-2/TRBV6-3

CDR3aa: CASSPGGAAYEQYF
CDR3nt: TGTGCCAGCAGCCCAGGGGGGGCCGCCTACGAGCAGTACTTC
d_gene: NA
abundance: NA
j_gene: TRBJ2-7
v_gene: TRBV7-6

CDR3aa: CASSKRQGRRGYTF
CDR3nt: TGTGCCAGCAGCAAGAGACAGGGACGGCGCGGCTACACCTTC
d_gene: NA
abundance: NA
j_gene: TRBJ1-2
v_gene: TRBV21-1

CDR3aa: CASSLGTSVYNEQFF
CDR3nt: TGTGCCAGCAGCTTAGGGACTAGCGTTTACAATGAGCAGTTCTTC
d_gene: TRBD2
abundance: many
j_gene: TRBJ2-1
v_gene: TRBV7-9

CDR3aa: CASSPSVSDTQYF
CDR3nt: TGTGCCAGCAGCCCTAGCGTCTCAGATACGCAGTATTTT
d_gene: NA
abundance: few
j_gene: TRBJ2-3
v_gene: TRBV7-2

CDR3aa: CASSLGTFYGYTF
CDR3nt: TGTGCCAGCAGTTTAGGGACATTCTATGGCTACACCTTC
d_gene: NA
abundance: medium-sized
j_gene: TRBJ1-2
v_gene: TRBV28

CDR3aa: CSATEGRGHQPQHF
CDR3nt: TGCAGTGCCACCGAGGGGCGGGGGCATCAGCCCCAGCATTTT
d_gene: NA
abundance: few
j_gene: TRBJ1-5
v_gene: TRBV20-1